This T cell receptor (beta chain) was sequenced for a study of neurological immune-mediated disorders (dated by TCRdb to between 2018 and 2020). In the study overall: The study compared peripheral blood TCR-beta repertoires of HTLV-I-associated myelopathy (HAM/TSP) patients, multiple sclerosis patients and healthy controls using UMI-based sequencing. Alongside PBMC samples, the set of more than 80 TCR-beta libraries contained longitudinal samples, technical triplicates, and paired CD4+ and CD8+ T-cell subsets that had been sorted. The cohort included about 70 subjects: 14 with HAM/TSP, about 34 with multiple sclerosis, and roughly 20 healthy controls.

To synthesize cDNA, template-switch 5'RACE was performed with a primer carrying a 10-nucleotide random unique molecular identifier so that each TCR transcript was tagged. Over 190 million TCR-beta sequences, covering 15-18 subjects, were produced in each sequencing run. The RNeasy kit was used for extraction of total RNA. The KAPA Real-time Library Amplification kit was used to amplify TCR-beta VDJ regions with primers for the TCR constant region and the 5'RACE anchor. A first PCR added sample indexes and Illumina adaptors, after which a second PCR increased the library yield. After purification with Ampure beads, the TCR product of roughly 650 bp was size-selected on a 2% E-gel SizeSelection system. Before pooling, library quality was assessed on a Bioanalyzer, concentration was determined with Qubit, and library quantification was performed with the Kapa Library Quantification kit. Paired-end 2 x 150 bp sequencing of the libraries was performed on an Illumina HiSeq 2500. To increase sequence diversity, about 23-30% phiX was spiked into each library pool. The authors' analysis ran thus. The UMI-based MiGEC pipeline processed quality-filtered reads and removed over 80% of raw TCR sequences during error correction. IMGT germline references were used for alignment of VDJ genes, and clonotypes were defined by a unique CDR3 amino acid sequence together with V-J genes. Clonal expansion, Shannon diversity, and CDR3 relatedness (CalcPairwiseDistances, ClusterSamples) were evaluated with VDJtools, and phylogenetic trees were built with CLCbio workbench. A clone was classed as expanded if it had 8 or more unique UMIs, a cutoff based on coefficient-of-variation modelling across technical triplicates. The public reads were reprocessed in TCRdb via fastp at Q25 and MiXCR, keeping in-frame beta chains. Each CDR3 protein appears once, grouped with its most common genes and DNA. Clone size and V and J calls follow TCRdb, not the original study. The sample data list tens of thousands of distinct CDR3 sequences, and more than 9.5% of these were observed just once. Of the sample, less than 2% falls within the top ten clones.

Beyond this particular receptor, the publication reports: Expanded clones from different subjects shared no identical CDR3 amino acid sequences, which suggests that TCR-beta repertoires were private in all groups. TCR clonal expansion was highest in HAM/TSP patients and lowest in MS patients, with MS patients falling below even healthy controls.

Blood bank volunteers in Maryland, USA served as the healthy controls. For unsorted PBMC libraries, 2 million PBMCs were used after storage in RNAlater at -80 degrees C until RNA extraction. PBMCs were separated from peripheral blood using Ficoll-Hypaque density gradient centrifugation and then cryopreserved in liquid nitrogen. A distance of 8 bases separates the germline ends of V and J, which lose 4 bases and 8 bases respectively. There are 10 amino acids in the CDR3, from cysteine to phenylalanine inclusive. Of all the DNA, just the CDR3 is kept, 30 bases in frame from base 1. Per the germline V gene, SQVTM is the CDR1 and ANQGSEA is the CDR2. This clonotype has ten or more counts. The clone's antigen remains unknown. No base quality values were provided; no much bigger clone lies one nucleotide off.

The specimen sequenced was PBMCs. This clonotype originated in a man aged 60 to 69 in good health. This chain is built from TRBV29-1 and TRBJ1-1; no D gene is confidently identified. The CDR3 protein sequence reads: CSVVSREAFF. The nucleotides are TGCAGCGTTGTTTCCAGGGAAGCTTTCTTT. The CDR3 plus the reference TRBV29-1 and TRBJ1-1 genes for the other parts give the full variable domain: SAVISQKPSRDICQRGTSLTIQCQVDSQVTMMFWYRQQPGQSLTLIATANQGSEATYESGFVIDKFPISRPNLTFSTLTVSNMSPEDSSIYLCSVVSREAFFGQGTRLTVV.